This T cell receptor beta chain originates from a study of blood T cell repertoires in COVID-19. At the level of the study: Some COVID-19 samples were acute and others convalescent; all came from the United States, Italy and Spain. Sample material is recorded as cDNA or gDNA derived from T cells, B-cell-depleted T cells, or PBMCs.

The CDR3 totals 13 residues. Germline values: CDR1 SGHDT, CDR2 YYEEEE. V lost 5 bases and J 4 bases, leaving 13 bases between the germline ends. Authors' methods: From reference gene primer amplification, estimates of nucleated cell counts were derived. Some clones are missing from TCRdb's copy, which holds only in-frame ones; the method was immunoSEQ multiplex PCR. The V and J calls and clone size were taken over from that table, and D and trimming were inferred from the DNA. The sample contains some 250,000 clones, around 88% of which appear only once. This clonotype originated in an elderly man with acute or convalescent COVID-19. The sequenced material came from peripheral blood. The J gene is TRBJ2-7, the V gene TRBV5-6; D possibly corresponds to TRBD2 (5 bases). This CDR3 is CASSPPGLYEQYF. The DNA of the CDR3 is TGTGCCAGCAGTCCTCCGGGATTATACGAGCAGTACTTC.